One sample yielded the 5 T cell receptor beta chains listed below, sequenced in a study of blood T cell repertoires in COVID-19. Sequencing used immunoSEQ multiplex PCR; TCRdb keeps in-frame clones, though not all of them. The sample holds 250,000 to 400,000 clones; about 91% are singletons and the top ten take around 1.6%. The material sequenced was peripheral blood. The receptors come from a woman aged 25 to 45 with COVID-19, enrolled during active disease.

The rearrangement links TRBV5-4 to TRBJ2-3, with D perhaps matching TRBD2 (5 bases). Germline CDR1 SGHNT, CDR2 YYREEE (reference sequence). Trimming removed 1 base from V and 1 base from J, with 13 bases in between. The CDR3 spans 16 residues. Here the CDR3 DNA reads TGTGCCAGCAGCTTGAGGGTGAGGGTAGGCACAGATACGCAGTATTTT. Its protein product is CASSLRVRVGTDTQYF.

This clone was detected once. The chain combines TRBV7-9 with TRBJ2-2; weak D call: TRBD2 (7 bases). The CDR3 totals 18 residues. The germline V gene encodes CDR1 SEHNR and CDR2 FQNEAQ (reference sequence). Trimming took off 6 bases at V and 5 bases at J, with 25 bases between the two ends. Here the CDR3 DNA reads TGTGCCAGCAGTGACTTAAGGGGGGGCCCTAGAAGGACCGGGGAGCTGTTTTTT. Protein product: CASSDLRGGPRRTGELFF. The whole variable domain, filled in from reference TRBV7-9 and TRBJ2-2, reads DTGVSQNPRHKITKRGQNVTFRCDPISEHNRLYWYRQTLGQGPEFLTYFQNEAQLEKSRLLSDRFSAERPKGSFSTLEIQRTEQGDSAMYLCASSDLRGGPRRTGELFFGEGSRLTVL.

Here the CDR3 DNA reads TGTGCCAGCAGCCCGTGGGGGACAGTCCACGAAGCTTTCTTT. Translation: CASSPWGTVHEAFF. The genes are TRBV27 and TRBJ1-1; 7 positions match TRBD1. Germline V gene lookup returns CDR1 MNHEY and CDR2 SMNVEV (reference sequence). This CDR3 is 14 amino acids long. The V gene end was trimmed by 6 bases and the J gene end by 8 bases; junction bases not matched to a gene: 12.

V gene TRBV29-1 combines with J gene TRBJ2-7; D is possibly TRBD2 (6 bases). V gave up 4 bases and J gave up 2 bases, with 12 bases separating them. CDR1 and CDR2 from the germline V gene are SQVTM and ANQGSEA. This CDR3 spans 13 amino acids. The CDR3 DNA reads TGCAGCGTTGCGGGGGAAGCGACCTACGAGCAGTACTTC. This translates into CSVAGEATYEQYF.

The chain carries TRBV5-5 and TRBJ1-1; 9 bases line up with TRBD1. Germline values: CDR1 SGHKS, CDR2 YYEKEE (reference sequence). The CDR3 is 17 residues long. After removal of 1 base from V and 4 bases from J, the junction contained 11 bases not matched to a gene. The CDR3 loop reads CASSLQDRGYGATEAFF. The CDR3 DNA follows: TGTGCCAGCAGCTTGCAGGACAGGGGATATGGTGCCACTGAAGCTTTCTTT.